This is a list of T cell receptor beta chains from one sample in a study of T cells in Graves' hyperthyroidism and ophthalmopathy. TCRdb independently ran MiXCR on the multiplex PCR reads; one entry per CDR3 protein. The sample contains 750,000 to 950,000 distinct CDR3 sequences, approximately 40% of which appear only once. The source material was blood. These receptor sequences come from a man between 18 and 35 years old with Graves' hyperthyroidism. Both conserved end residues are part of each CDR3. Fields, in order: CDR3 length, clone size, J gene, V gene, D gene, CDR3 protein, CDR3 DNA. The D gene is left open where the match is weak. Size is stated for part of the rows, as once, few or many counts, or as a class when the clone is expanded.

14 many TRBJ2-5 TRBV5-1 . CASSLMGRQETQYF TGCGCCAGCAGCTTGATGGGCAGACAAGAGACCCAGTACTTC
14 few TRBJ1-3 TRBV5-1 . CASSGRGPGNTIYF TGCGCCAGCAGCGGAAGGGGACCTGGAAACACCATATATTTT
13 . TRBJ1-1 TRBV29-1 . CSVLVRENTEAFF TGCAGCGTGTTGGTCCGGGAGAACACTGAAGCTTTCTTT
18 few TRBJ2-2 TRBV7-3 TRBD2 CASSPLDGAGGNTGELFF TGTGCCAGCAGCCCACTGGACGGAGCGGGAGGGAACACCGGGGAGCTGTTTTTT
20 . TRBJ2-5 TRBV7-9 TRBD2 CASSQDALVESVAGQETQYF TGTGCCAGCAGCCAAGACGCCCTTGTGGAGAGCGTAGCGGGCCAAGAGACCCAGTACTTC
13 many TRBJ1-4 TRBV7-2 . CASSLGAGRKLFF TGTGCCAGCAGCTTGGGGGCCGGAAGAAAACTGTTTTTT
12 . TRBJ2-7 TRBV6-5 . CASTQGYYEQYF TGTGCCAGCACCCAGGGTTACTACGAGCAGTACTTC
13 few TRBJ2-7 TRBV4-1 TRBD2 CASSGTTLDEQYF TGCGCCAGCTCAGGGACTACCCTTGACGAGCAGTACTTC
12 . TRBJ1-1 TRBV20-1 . CSGVEMNTEAFF TGCAGTGGAGTGGAGATGAACACTGAAGCTTTCTTT
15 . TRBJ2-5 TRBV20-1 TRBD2 CSAPASGGGRETQYF TGCAGTGCCCCGGCTAGCGGGGGGGGGAGGGAGACCCAGTACTTC
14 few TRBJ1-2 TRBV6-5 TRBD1 CASSLTGYNYGYTF TGTGCCAGCAGCCTGACAGGGTATAACTATGGCTACACCTTC
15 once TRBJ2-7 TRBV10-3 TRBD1 CAISESGTGKYEQYF TGTGCCATCAGTGAGTCCGGGACAGGGAAGTACGAGCAGTACTTC
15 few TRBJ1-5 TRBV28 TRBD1 CASSLGTGVGQPQHF TGTGCCAGCAGTTTAGGGACAGGCGTCGGTCAGCCCCAGCATTTT
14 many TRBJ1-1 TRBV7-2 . CASSQVGGGTEAFF TGTGCCAGCAGCCAAGTCGGAGGGGGCACTGAAGCTTTCTTT
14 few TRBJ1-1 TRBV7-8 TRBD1 CASRPDRANTEAFF TGTGCCAGCAGACCCGACAGGGCCAACACTGAAGCTTTCTTT